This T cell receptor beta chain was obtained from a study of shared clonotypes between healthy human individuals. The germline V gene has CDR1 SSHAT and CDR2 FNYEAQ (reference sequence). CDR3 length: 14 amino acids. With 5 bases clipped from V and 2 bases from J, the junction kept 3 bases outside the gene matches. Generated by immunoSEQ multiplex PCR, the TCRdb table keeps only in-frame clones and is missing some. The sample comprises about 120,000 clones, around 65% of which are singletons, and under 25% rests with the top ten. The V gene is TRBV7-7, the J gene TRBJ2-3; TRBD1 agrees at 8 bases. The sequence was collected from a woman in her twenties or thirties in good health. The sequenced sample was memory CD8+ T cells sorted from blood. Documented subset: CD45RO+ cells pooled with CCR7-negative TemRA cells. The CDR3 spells CASSRTGNTDTQYF. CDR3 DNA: TGTGCCAGCAGCCGGACAGGGAACACAGATACGCAGTATTTT.